Listed below are T cell receptor beta chains from one sample, sequenced in a study of OX40 agonist ivuxolimab in advanced cancers. The method was immunoSEQ multiplex PCR; TCRdb's version includes in-frame clones alone and lacks a portion of them. The data show approximately 91,000 clones, about 83% seen once. The specimen was CD4+ or CD8+ T cells sorted from blood, collected in a trial of the OX40 agonist ivuxolimab. The receptor set was obtained from an adult with an advanced solid tumor such as melanoma, head and neck, liver or kidney cancer. Each CDR3 is given with its conserved first and last residue. A D gene is named only where the DNA matches it firmly. Clone size is not always given. Where it is, it says once, few, many or a class for expanded clones.

D: NA; J: TRBJ2-7; size: NA; V: TRBV5-4; DNA: TGTGCCAGCAGTTCGATACAGGGTTCCTACGAGCAGTACTTC; CDR3: CASSSIQGSYEQYF
D: NA; J: TRBJ1-5; size: NA; V: TRBV6-4; DNA: TGTGCCAGCAGTGATCGTCTATCTAGCAATCAGCCCCAGCATTTT; CDR3: CASSDRLSSNQPQHF
D: NA; J: TRBJ2-2; size: NA; V: TRBV9; DNA: TGTGCCAGCAGCGTAGTTGTGGGGGGCCCGAACACCGGGGAGCTGTTTTTT; CDR3: CASSVVVGGPNTGELFF
D: NA; J: TRBJ2-5; size: NA; V: TRBV10-3; DNA: TGTGCCATCAGTCTACAGGTGCAAGAGACCCAGTACTTC; CDR3: CAISLQVQETQYF
D: NA; J: TRBJ2-7; size: NA; V: TRBV7-2; DNA: TGTGCCAGCAGCCTTCTGACCAGGGAGCAGTACTTC; CDR3: CASSLLTREQYF
D: TRBD1; J: TRBJ2-7; size: NA; V: TRBV14; DNA: TGTGCCAGCAGAAGGGGGACAGGGAGCTACGAGCAGTACTTC; CDR3: CASRRGTGSYEQYF
D: NA; J: TRBJ2-3; size: NA; V: TRBV9; DNA: TGTGCCAGCACCCGGAGGGGGGGGCAGACAGATACGCAGTATTTT; CDR3: CASTRRGGQTDTQYF
D: NA; J: TRBJ2-1; size: NA; V: TRBV7-2; DNA: TGTGCCAGCAGCTTACGGGGGTCGAGCTCCTACAATGAGCAGTTCTTC; CDR3: CASSLRGSSSYNEQFF
D: NA; J: TRBJ2-7; size: NA; V: TRBV5-6; DNA: TGTGCCAGCAGCCATCCCTTGAGCCAATCCCGCGTATCCTACGAGCAGTACTTC; CDR3: CASSHPLSQSRVSYEQYF
D: NA; J: TRBJ2-7; size: NA; V: TRBV6-4; DNA: TGTGCCAGCAGTTCGACAGCGAACTCCTACGAGCAGTACTTC; CDR3: CASSSTANSYEQYF
D: NA; J: TRBJ1-3; size: NA; V: TRBV2; DNA: TGTGCCAGCAGTGCGGGGGCAGGGACTGGAAACACCATATATTTT; CDR3: CASSAGAGTGNTIYF
D: TRBD2; J: TRBJ2-1; size: NA; V: TRBV4-2; DNA: TGTGCCAGCAGCCAAGATCCCGGGGGGGCAATCCAACCCTTAAGTGAGCAGTTCTTC; CDR3: CASSQDPGGAIQPLSEQFF
D: TRBD1; J: TRBJ2-1; size: NA; V: TRBV18; DNA: TGTGCCAGCTCACCAATTAAGGACAGGGTTTACAATGAGCAGTTCTTC; CDR3: CASSPIKDRVYNEQFF
D: TRBD1; J: TRBJ1-2; size: NA; V: TRBV19; DNA: TGTGCCAGTAGTATGGGCCGTGACAGGGCCTATGGCTACACCTTC; CDR3: CASSMGRDRAYGYTF
D: NA; J: TRBJ2-7; size: NA; V: TRBV7-6; DNA: TGTGCCAGCAGCCCACGGACTGAGTCTTACGAGCAGTACTTC; CDR3: CASSPRTESYEQYF
D: NA; J: TRBJ2-4; size: NA; V: TRBV15; DNA: TGTGCCACCAGCAGAGATCCGACGGGGACCAAAAACATTCAGTACTTC; CDR3: CATSRDPTGTKNIQYF
D: TRBD2; J: TRBJ2-7; size: NA; V: TRBV6-5; DNA: TGTGCCAGCAGCCTGGGGGGGTTTTTTGTAAACGAGCAGTACTTC; CDR3: CASSLGGFFVNEQYF
D: NA; J: TRBJ2-7; size: NA; V: TRBV10-3; DNA: TGTGCCATCAGTGACAGGGACTGGCAGTACTTC; CDR3: CAISDRDWQYF
D: NA; J: TRBJ2-1; size: NA; V: TRBV4-3; DNA: TGCGCCAGCAGCCGATCCGAGGCAGGAGAGTTGTTCTTC; CDR3: CASSRSEAGELFF
D: NA; J: TRBJ2-7; size: NA; V: TRBV19; DNA: TGTGCCAGTAGTATGCGAGCAGGCTACTACGAGCAGTACTTC; CDR3: CASSMRAGYYEQYF
D: TRBD1; J: TRBJ2-5; size: NA; V: TRBV7-9; DNA: TGTGCCAGCAGTTTCCGACAGGGCGGTGAAGAGACCCAGTACTTC; CDR3: CASSFRQGGEETQYF
D: NA; J: TRBJ1-5; size: NA; V: TRBV25-1; DNA: TGTGCCAGCAGTGGGACAGTCAATCAGCCCCAGCATTTT; CDR3: CASSGTVNQPQHF
D: NA; J: TRBJ1-2; size: NA; V: TRBV6-1; DNA: TGTGCCAGCAGTGAAGATCTAGGCGACTATGGCTACACCTTC; CDR3: CASSEDLGDYGYTF
D: NA; J: TRBJ1-3; size: NA; V: TRBV4-1; DNA: TGCGCCAGCAGCCAAGTGACACTTCGCTCTGGAAACACCATATATTTT; CDR3: CASSQVTLRSGNTIYF
D: TRBD1; J: TRBJ2-1; size: NA; V: TRBV28; DNA: TGTGCCAGCCCCAAACCCGGGACAGGAGCCTACAATGAGCAGTTCTTC; CDR3: CASPKPGTGAYNEQFF
D: NA; J: TRBJ2-1; size: NA; V: TRBV9; DNA: TGTGCCAGCAGCGTAGCTCTTACCGGGGGCTACAATGAGCAGTTCTTC; CDR3: CASSVALTGGYNEQFF
D: NA; J: TRBJ2-4; size: NA; V: TRBV18; DNA: TGTGCCAGCTCACGCCTGGACCTGATAGCCAAAAACATTCAGTACTTC; CDR3: CASSRLDLIAKNIQYF
D: NA; J: TRBJ2-6; size: many; V: TRBV5-4; DNA: TGTGCCAGCAGCTCGTGGACAGTCCGTTCTGGGGCCAACGTCCTGACTTTC; CDR3: CASSSWTVRSGANVLTF
D: NA; J: TRBJ1-3; size: NA; V: TRBV6-1; DNA: TGTGCCAGCAGTGGAGGCAGGGGTCCCGTCAACACCATATATTTT; CDR3: CASSGGRGPVNTIYF
D: NA; J: TRBJ2-6; size: few; V: TRBV7-2; DNA: TGTGCCAGCATTTTAGGAGTCTCTGGGGCCAACGTCCTGACTTTC; CDR3: CASILGVSGANVLTF
D: NA; J: TRBJ2-3; size: NA; V: TRBV10-3; DNA: TGTGCCATCAGTTCTGGGGGAGATACGCAGTATTTT; CDR3: CAISSGGDTQYF
D: TRBD1; J: TRBJ1-1; size: NA; V: TRBV2; DNA: TGTGCCAGCAGCGCGGACAGGGACACTGAAGCTTTCTTT; CDR3: CASSADRDTEAFF
D: TRBD1; J: TRBJ1-2; size: NA; V: TRBV7-2; DNA: TGTGCCAGCAGCTCGGGACAGGGGAGAGGTGGCTACACCTTC; CDR3: CASSSGQGRGGYTF
D: NA; J: TRBJ2-7; size: NA; V: TRBV6-6; DNA: TGTGCCAGCAGTACTGCCGGCACCCCTTACGAGCAGTACTTC; CDR3: CASSTAGTPYEQYF
D: NA; J: TRBJ1-2; size: NA; V: TRBV6-4; DNA: TGTGCCAGCAGTGCAGGGACCGGACTTCGCTATGGCTACACCTTC; CDR3: CASSAGTGLRYGYTF
D: NA; J: TRBJ1-5; size: NA; V: TRBV2; DNA: TGTGCCAGCAGTGAGAGAAATAATCAGCCCCAGCATTTT; CDR3: CASSERNNQPQHF
D: NA; J: TRBJ2-7; size: few; V: TRBV7-9; DNA: TGTGCCAGCAGCTTAGTCACGGGTTCCGAGCAGTACTTC; CDR3: CASSLVTGSEQYF
D: NA; J: TRBJ1-2; size: NA; V: TRBV6-1; DNA: TGTGCCAGCAGAGAGACAGTCACCCTTTATGGCTACACCTTC; CDR3: CASRETVTLYGYTF
D: NA; J: TRBJ1-2; size: NA; V: TRBV10-3; DNA: TGTGCCATCAGTGCGGACAGAAACGGCTACACCTTC; CDR3: CAISADRNGYTF
D: TRBD1; J: TRBJ2-5; size: NA; V: TRBV28; DNA: TGTGCCAGCAGTTCGAACAGGGGGCAGGCGGAGACCCAGTACTTC; CDR3: CASSSNRGQAETQYF